This TCR beta chain was recovered during a study of blood T cell repertoires in COVID-19. The V segment lost 2 bases and the J segment 4 bases; nucleotides outside the gene matches: 2. CDR1 is MGHDK, CDR2 SYGVNS, per germline. The length of the CDR3 is 14 residues. Measured with immunoSEQ multiplex PCR; TCRdb has only the in-frame clones, and not every one. The table shows about 170,000 clones, with roughly 81% occurring only once. This clonotype was sampled from a woman over 75 with COVID-19, enrolled during active disease. The sample taken for sequencing was peripheral blood. V is TRBV25-1 and J is TRBJ1-2; TRBD1 agrees at 9 bases. The CDR3 sequence is CASSEDRGAYGYTF. The DNA of the CDR3 is TGTGCCAGCAGTGAAGACAGGGGGGCCTATGGCTACACCTTC.